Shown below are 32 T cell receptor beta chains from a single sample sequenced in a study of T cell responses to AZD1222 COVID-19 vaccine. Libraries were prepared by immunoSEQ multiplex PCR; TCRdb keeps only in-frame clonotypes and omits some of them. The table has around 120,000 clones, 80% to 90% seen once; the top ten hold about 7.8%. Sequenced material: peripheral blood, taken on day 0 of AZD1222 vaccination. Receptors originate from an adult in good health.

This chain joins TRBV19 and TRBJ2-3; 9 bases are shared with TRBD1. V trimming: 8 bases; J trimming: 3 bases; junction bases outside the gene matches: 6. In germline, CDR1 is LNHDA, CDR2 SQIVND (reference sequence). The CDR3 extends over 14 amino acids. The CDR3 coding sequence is TGTGCCAGTCAACTACAGGGGGCGACAGATACGCAGTATTTT. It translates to CASQLQGATDTQYF.

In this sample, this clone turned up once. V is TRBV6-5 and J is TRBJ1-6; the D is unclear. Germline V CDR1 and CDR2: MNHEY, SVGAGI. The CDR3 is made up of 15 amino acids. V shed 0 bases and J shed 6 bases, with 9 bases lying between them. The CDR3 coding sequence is TGTGCCAGCAGTTACTCTGGCGCTATTAATTCACCCCTCCACTTT. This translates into CASSYSGAINSPLHF.

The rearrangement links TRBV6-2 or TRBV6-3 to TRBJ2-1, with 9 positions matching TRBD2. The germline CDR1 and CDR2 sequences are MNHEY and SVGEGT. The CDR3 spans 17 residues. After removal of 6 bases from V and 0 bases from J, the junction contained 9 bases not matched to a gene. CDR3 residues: CASSHRRLAASYNEQFF. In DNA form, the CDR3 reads TGTGCCAGCAGCCACCGGCGACTAGCGGCCTCCTACAATGAGCAGTTCTTC.

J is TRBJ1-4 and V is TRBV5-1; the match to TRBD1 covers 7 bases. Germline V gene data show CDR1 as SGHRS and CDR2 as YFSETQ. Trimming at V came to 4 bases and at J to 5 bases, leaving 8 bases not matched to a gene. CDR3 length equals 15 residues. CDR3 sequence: CASSHTGDPNEKLFF. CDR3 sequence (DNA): TGCGCCAGCAGCCACACAGGGGACCCGAATGAAAAACTGTTTTTT.

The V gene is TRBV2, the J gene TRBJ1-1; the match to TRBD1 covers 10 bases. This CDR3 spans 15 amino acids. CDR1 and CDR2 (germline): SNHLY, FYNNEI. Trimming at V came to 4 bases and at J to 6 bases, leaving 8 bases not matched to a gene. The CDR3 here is CASSVRQGAIAEAFF. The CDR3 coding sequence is TGTGCCAGCAGTGTTCGACAGGGGGCTATCGCTGAAGCTTTCTTT.

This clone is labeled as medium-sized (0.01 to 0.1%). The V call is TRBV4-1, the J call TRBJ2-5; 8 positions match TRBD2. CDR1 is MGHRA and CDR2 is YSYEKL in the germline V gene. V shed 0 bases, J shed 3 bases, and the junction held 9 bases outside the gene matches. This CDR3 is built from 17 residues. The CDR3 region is CASSQDRGGAGEETQYF. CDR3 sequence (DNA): TGCGCCAGCAGCCAAGATCGGGGGGGCGCGGGAGAAGAGACCCAGTACTTC.

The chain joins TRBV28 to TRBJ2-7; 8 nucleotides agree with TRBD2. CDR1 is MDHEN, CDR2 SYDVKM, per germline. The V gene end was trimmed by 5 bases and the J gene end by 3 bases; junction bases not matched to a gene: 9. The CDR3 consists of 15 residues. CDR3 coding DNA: TGTGCCAGCAGTACTAGCGGAGGGACGTACTACGAGCAGTACTTC. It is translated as CASSTSGGTYYEQYF.

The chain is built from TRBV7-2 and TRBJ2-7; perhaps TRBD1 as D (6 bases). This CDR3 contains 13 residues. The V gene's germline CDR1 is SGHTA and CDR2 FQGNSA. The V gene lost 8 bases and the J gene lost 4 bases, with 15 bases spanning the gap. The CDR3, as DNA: TGTGCCAGCGGGGGCCGAGGCCTTTACGAGCAGTACTTC. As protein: CASGGRGLYEQYF.

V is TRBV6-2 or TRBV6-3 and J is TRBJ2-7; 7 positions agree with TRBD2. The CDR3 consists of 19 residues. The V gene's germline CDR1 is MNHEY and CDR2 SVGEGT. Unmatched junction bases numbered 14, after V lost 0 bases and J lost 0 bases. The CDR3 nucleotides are TGTGCCAGCAGTTACTCGACTGGTGGGACTACCTTGAGCTCCTACGAGCAGTACTTC. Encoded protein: CASSYSTGGTTLSSYEQYF.

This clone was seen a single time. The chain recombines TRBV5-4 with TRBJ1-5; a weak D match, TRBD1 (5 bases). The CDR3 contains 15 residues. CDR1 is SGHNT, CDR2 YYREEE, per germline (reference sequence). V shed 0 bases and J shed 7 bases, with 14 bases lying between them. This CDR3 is CASSLEAGTGQPQHF. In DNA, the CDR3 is TGTGCCAGCAGCTTGGAGGCAGGGACGGGCCAGCCCCAGCATTTT.

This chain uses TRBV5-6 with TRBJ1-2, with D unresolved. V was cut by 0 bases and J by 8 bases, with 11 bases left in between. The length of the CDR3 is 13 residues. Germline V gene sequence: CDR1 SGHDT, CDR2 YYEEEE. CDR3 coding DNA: TGTGCCAGCAGCTTGGATAGGGATAGGGGCTACACCTTC. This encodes CASSLDRDRGYTF. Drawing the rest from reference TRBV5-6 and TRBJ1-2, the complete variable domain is DAGVTQSPTHLIKTRGQQVTLRCSPKSGHDTVSWYQQALGQGPQFIFQYYEEEERQRGNFPDRFSGHQFPNYSSELNVNALLLGDSALYLCASSLDRDRGYTFGSGTRLTVV.

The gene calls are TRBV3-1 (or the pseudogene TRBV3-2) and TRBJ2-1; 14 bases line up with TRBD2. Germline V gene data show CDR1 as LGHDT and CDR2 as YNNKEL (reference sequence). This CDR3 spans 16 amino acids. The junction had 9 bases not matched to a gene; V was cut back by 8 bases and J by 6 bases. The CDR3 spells CASDRSGTSGSNEQFF. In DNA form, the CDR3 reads TGTGCCAGCGACCGTTCCGGGACTAGCGGGAGCAATGAGCAGTTCTTC.

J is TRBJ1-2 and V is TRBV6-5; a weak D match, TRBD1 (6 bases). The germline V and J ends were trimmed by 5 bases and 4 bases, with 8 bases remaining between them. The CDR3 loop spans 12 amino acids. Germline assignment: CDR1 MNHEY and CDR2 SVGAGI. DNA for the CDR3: TGTGCCAGCAGTCTCAGGGGCTATGGCTACACCTTC. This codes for CASSLRGYGYTF.

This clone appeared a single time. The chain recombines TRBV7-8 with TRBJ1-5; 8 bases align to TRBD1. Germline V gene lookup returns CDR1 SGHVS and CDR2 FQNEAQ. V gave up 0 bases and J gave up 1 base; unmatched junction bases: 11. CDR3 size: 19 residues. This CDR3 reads CASSLAGTDRGKSNQPQHF. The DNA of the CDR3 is TGTGCCAGCAGCTTAGCGGGAACTGACAGGGGCAAAAGCAATCAGCCCCAGCATTTT.

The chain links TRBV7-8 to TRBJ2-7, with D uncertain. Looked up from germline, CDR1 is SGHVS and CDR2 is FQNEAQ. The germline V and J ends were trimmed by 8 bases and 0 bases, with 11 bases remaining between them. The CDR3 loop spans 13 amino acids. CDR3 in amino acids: CASGWDPSYEQYF. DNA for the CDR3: TGTGCCAGCGGGTGGGATCCCTCCTACGAGCAGTACTTC.

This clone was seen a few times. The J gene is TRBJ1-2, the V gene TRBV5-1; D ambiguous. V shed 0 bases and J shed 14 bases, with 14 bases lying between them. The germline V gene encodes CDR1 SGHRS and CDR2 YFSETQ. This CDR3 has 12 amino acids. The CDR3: CASSLEDGFSTF. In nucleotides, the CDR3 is TGCGCCAGCAGCTTGGAGGACGGGTTCTCGACCTTC.

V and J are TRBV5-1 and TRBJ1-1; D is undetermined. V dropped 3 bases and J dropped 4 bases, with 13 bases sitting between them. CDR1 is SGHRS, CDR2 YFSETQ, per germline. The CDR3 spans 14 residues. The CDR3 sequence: CASSWTNSFTEAFF. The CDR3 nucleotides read TGCGCCAGCAGCTGGACCAACAGTTTCACTGAAGCTTTCTTT.

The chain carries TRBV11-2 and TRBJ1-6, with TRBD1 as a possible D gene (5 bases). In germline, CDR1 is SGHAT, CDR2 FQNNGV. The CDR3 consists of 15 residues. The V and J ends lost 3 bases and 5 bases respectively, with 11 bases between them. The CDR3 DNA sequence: TGTGCCAGCAGCTTCCAGGGCTCGAATAATTCACCCCTCCACTTT. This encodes CASSFQGSNNSPLHF.

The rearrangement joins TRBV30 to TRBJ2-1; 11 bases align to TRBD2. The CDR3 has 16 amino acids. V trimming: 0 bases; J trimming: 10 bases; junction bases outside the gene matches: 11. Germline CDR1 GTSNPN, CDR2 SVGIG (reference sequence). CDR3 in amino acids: CAWSVPLGLAGGEQFF. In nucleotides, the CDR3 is TGTGCCTGGAGTGTACCCCTAGGGCTAGCGGGAGGCGAGCAGTTCTTC.

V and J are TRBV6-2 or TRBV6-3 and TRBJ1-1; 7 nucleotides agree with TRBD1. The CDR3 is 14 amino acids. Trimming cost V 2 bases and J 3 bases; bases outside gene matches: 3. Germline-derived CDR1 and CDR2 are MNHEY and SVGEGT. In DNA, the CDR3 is TGTGCCAGCAGTTACAGGGGGCTTGACACTGAAGCTTTCTTT. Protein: CASSYRGLDTEAFF.

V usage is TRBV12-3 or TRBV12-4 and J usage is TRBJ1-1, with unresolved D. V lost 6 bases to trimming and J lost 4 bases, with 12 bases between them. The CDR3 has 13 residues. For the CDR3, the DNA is TGTGCCAGCAGCCTAGGGCCCAGCACTGAAGCTTTCTTT. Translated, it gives CASSLGPSTEAFF.

CDR3 loop: CARRKFEGPGENEQFF. DNA for the CDR3: TGTGCCAGAAGGAAGTTCGAGGGCCCTGGGGAGAATGAGCAGTTCTTC. The J gene is TRBJ2-1, the V gene TRBV5-3; perhaps TRBD2 as D (5 bases). TRBV5-3 has ORF status, its function being uncertain. The V end was cut by 5 bases, the J end by 7 bases, with 22 bases between. CDR3 size: 16 residues.

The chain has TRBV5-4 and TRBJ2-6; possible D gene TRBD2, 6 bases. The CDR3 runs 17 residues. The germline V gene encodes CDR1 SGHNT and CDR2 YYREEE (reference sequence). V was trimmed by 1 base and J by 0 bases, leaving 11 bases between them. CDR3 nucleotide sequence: TGTGCCAGCAGCTTGATACGGGAGAGCTCTGGGGCCAACGTCCTGACTTTC. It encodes CASSLIRESSGANVLTF. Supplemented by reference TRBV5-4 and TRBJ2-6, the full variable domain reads ETGVTQSPTHLIKTRGQQVTLRCSSQSGHNTVSWYQQALGQGPQFIFQYYREEENGRGNFPPRFSGLQFPNYSSELNVNALELDDSALYLCASSLIRESSGANVLTFGAGSRLTVL.

Here the CDR3 DNA reads TGTGCCAGCTCACGCGGGACAGCATCAGCCGGAAACACCATATATTTT. Protein product: CASSRGTASAGNTIYF. The V call is TRBV18, the J call TRBJ1-3; 7 bases line up with TRBD1. The CDR3 sequence is 16 residues long. J gave up 4 bases and V 4 bases, and 10 bases lay outside the gene matches. In germline, CDR1 is KGHSH, CDR2 LQKENI.

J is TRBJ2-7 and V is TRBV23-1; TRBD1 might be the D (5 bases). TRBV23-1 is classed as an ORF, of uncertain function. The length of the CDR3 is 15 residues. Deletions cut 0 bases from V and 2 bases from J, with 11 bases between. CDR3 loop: CASSQSPGRTYEQYF. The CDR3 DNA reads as TGCGCCAGCAGTCAATCTCCAGGGCGGACCTACGAGCAGTACTTC.

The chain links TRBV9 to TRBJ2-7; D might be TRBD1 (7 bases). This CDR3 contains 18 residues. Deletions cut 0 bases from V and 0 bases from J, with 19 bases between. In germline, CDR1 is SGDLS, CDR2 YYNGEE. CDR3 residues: CASSVAAGRTGSSYEQYF. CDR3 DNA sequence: TGTGCCAGCAGCGTAGCTGCGGGGCGGACAGGCAGCTCCTACGAGCAGTACTTC.

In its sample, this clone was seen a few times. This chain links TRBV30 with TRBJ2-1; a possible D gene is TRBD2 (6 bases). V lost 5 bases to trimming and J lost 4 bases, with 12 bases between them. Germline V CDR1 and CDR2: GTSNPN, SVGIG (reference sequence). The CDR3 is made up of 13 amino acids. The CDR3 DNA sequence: TGTGCCTGGGGGGTAGCGGAATACAATGAGCAGTTCTTC. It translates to CAWGVAEYNEQFF.

The DNA for the CDR3 is TGCAGCGTCCGCGGACAGTACAATGAGCAGTTCTTC. Protein product: CSVRGQYNEQFF. The chain employs TRBV29-1 and TRBJ2-1; D might be TRBD1 (6 bases). The germline CDR1 and CDR2 sequences are SQVTM and ANQGSEA. V was shortened by 6 bases and J by 4 bases, with 10 bases between the two germline ends. The CDR3 covers 12 residues.

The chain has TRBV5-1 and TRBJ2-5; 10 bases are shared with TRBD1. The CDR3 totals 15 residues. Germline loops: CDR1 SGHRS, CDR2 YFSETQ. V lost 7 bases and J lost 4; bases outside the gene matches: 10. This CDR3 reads CASFPTTGGGETQYF. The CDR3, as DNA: TGCGCCAGCTTTCCAACGACAGGGGGCGGAGAGACCCAGTACTTC.

The CDR3, as DNA: TGTGCCAGCAGTGAAGCTTGGCCATCGACTCGTCGTGAAAAACTGTTTTTT. It yields the protein CASSEAWPSTRREKLFF. This sequence joins TRBV2 and TRBJ1-4, with D unclear. V was shortened by 0 bases and J by 7 bases, with 18 bases between the two germline ends. Germline V gene sequence: CDR1 SNHLY, CDR2 FYNNEI. This CDR3 has 17 amino acids.

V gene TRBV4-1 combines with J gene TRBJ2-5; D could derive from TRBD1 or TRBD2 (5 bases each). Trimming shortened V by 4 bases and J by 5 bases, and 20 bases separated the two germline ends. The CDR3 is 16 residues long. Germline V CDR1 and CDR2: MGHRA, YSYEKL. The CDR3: CASSPNRDGVPETQYF. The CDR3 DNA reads TGCGCCAGCAGCCCGAACCGGGACGGCGTGCCCGAGACCCAGTACTTC.

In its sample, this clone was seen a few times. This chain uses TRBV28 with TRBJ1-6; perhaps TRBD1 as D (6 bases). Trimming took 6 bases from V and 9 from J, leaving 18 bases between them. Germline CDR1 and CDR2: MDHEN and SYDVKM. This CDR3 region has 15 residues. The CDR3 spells CASRPSLGAFSPLHF. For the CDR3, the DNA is TGTGCCAGCAGACCCTCGTTGGGGGCTTTTTCACCCCTCCACTTT.